These 22 T cell receptor beta chains came from one sample sequenced in a study of blood T cell repertoires in COVID-19. The table came from immunoSEQ multiplex PCR; TCRdb's copy has only in-frame clones and leaves some out. The sample shows some 300,000 clones, roughly 90% of them seen only once. The sequenced sample was PBMCs or T cells enriched from blood (not recorded which). The receptors come from a woman aged 25 to 45 who had recovered from COVID-19.

The V and J genes are TRBV18 and TRBJ2-7; the D gene is possibly TRBD1 (6 bases). The ends were cut back, 0 bases at V and 2 bases at J, with 14 bases in the middle. Germline V gene sequence: CDR1 KGHSH, CDR2 LQKENI. This CDR3 spans 16 amino acids. The CDR3 region is CASSPPGRGVTYEQYF. The CDR3 nucleotides read TGTGCCAGCTCACCACCTGGCAGGGGCGTCACCTACGAGCAGTACTTC.

The V call is TRBV30, the J call TRBJ2-7, with D perhaps TRBD2 (6 bases). Germline CDR1 and CDR2: GTSNPN and SVGIG (reference sequence). The CDR3 loop spans 12 amino acids. In DNA, the CDR3 is TGTGCTCTAAGGACTACCAATTACGAGCAGTACTTC. Translating it yields CALRTTNYEQYF. The full variable domain, with the rest looked up from reference TRBV30 and TRBJ2-7, is SQTIHQWPATLVQPVGSPLSLECTVEGTSNPNLYWYRQAAGRGLQLLFYSVGIGQISSEVPQNLSASRPQDRQFILSSKKLLLSDSGFYLCALRTTNYEQYFGPGTRLTVT.

This chain uses TRBV4-1 with TRBJ2-7; D possibly corresponds to TRBD2 (6 bases). The CDR3 contains 14 residues. Between the trimmed V and J ends, which lost 0 bases and 3 bases, there was a span of 9 bases. The germline V gene has CDR1 MGHRA and CDR2 YSYEKL. In nucleotides, the CDR3 is TGCGCCAGCAGCCAAGAGACTAGTAACTACGAGCAGTACTTC. Encoded protein: CASSQETSNYEQYF.

Here the CDR3 reads CASSIPGGDGYTF. The CDR3 DNA reads TGTGCCAGTAGTATCCCAGGGGGCGATGGCTACACCTTC. The chain combines TRBV19 with TRBJ1-2, with TRBD1 matching over 8 bases. This CDR3 spans 13 amino acids. The V and J ends lost 3 bases and 6 bases, in that order; junction bases with no gene match: 3. The germline CDR1 and CDR2 sequences are LNHDA and SQIVND (reference sequence).

This rearrangement joins TRBV7-6 to TRBJ2-1; D might be TRBD1 (7 bases). With 2 bases removed from V and 6 bases from J, the gap between germline ends came to 17 bases. The V gene's germline CDR1 is SGHVS and CDR2 FNYEAQ. CDR3 length: 16 residues. The CDR3 protein is CASSLTLDRRGNEQFF. CDR3 coding DNA: TGTGCCAGCAGCTTAACCCTGGACAGGAGGGGCAATGAGCAGTTCTTC.

The chain has TRBV4-3 and TRBJ1-2; tentative D call: TRBD1 (5 bases). V was pared by 4 bases and J by 8 bases, with 17 bases between. This CDR3 spans 14 amino acids. Germline V gene lookup returns CDR1 LGHNA and CDR2 YSLEER. CDR3 DNA: TGCGCCAGCAGCCGCCAGGGCTCAGATCGAGGCTACACCTTC. Amino acid sequence: CASSRQGSDRGYTF.

In its sample, this clone was seen once. V and J are TRBV10-2 and TRBJ2-1; 14 nucleotides align to TRBD2. Losses at the gene ends were 6 bases for V and 5 bases for J; bases not matched to a gene: 9. This CDR3 spans 17 amino acids. From germline, CDR1 is WSHSY and CDR2 SAAADI. DNA for the CDR3: TGCGCCAGCAGGGGACTAGCGGGAGTACAGGCCAACAATGAGCAGTTCTTC. It yields the protein CASRGLAGVQANNEQFF.

V gene TRBV27 combines with J gene TRBJ2-7, with 10 bases that match TRBD1. This CDR3 comprises 15 residues. The germline V gene has CDR1 MNHEY and CDR2 SMNVEV (reference sequence). J lost 1 base, V lost 3 bases, and 3 bases had no gene match. Here the CDR3 DNA reads TGTGCCAGCAGTTTTAGACAGGGGGCTTCCTACGAGCAGTACTTC. The encoded protein is CASSFRQGASYEQYF.

The rearrangement uses TRBV7-3 and TRBJ2-1; the match to TRBD2 covers 8 bases. Germline-derived CDR1 and CDR2 are SGHTA and FQGTGA. This CDR3 comprises 16 residues. Germline trimming cut 2 bases from V and 0 bases from J; bases unmatched to any gene: 3. The CDR3, as DNA: TGTGCCAGCAGCTTATTCGGGAGGGGCTCCTACAATGAGCAGTTCTTC. This codes for CASSLFGRGSYNEQFF.

The rearrangement joins TRBV30 to TRBJ1-5; D is unclear. Germline V CDR1 and CDR2: GTSNPN, SVGIG (reference sequence). This CDR3 spans 18 amino acids. V lost 2 bases, J lost 2 bases, and 22 bases lay in between. CDR3 loop: CAWSLGLLAGLRNQPQHF. The CDR3, as DNA: TGTGCCTGGAGTCTCGGACTGCTGGCGGGGTTACGCAATCAGCCCCAGCATTTT.

This chain joins TRBV2 and TRBJ2-2; D call uncertain. The germline CDR1 and CDR2 sequences are SNHLY and FYNNEI. This CDR3 has 18 residues. V gave up 2 bases and J gave up 6 bases, with 22 bases separating them. CDR3 region: CASSESPYLSAVAGELFF. The CDR3 nucleotides are TGTGCCAGCAGTGAATCACCATACCTCTCGGCGGTCGCCGGGGAGCTGTTTTTT.

The J gene is TRBJ1-1, the V gene TRBV7-3; D is possibly TRBD1 (6 bases). Germline assignment: CDR1 SGHTA and CDR2 FQGTGA. Between the trimmed V and J ends, which lost 5 bases and 4 bases, there was a span of 23 bases. CDR3 size: 17 residues. CDR3 residues: CASSPHPTRGSSTEAFF. CDR3 sequence (DNA): TGTGCCAGCAGCCCTCACCCAACGAGGGGGTCGTCCACTGAAGCTTTCTTT.

The chain is built from TRBV6-5 and TRBJ1-6; 7 nucleotides match TRBD1. From germline, CDR1 is MNHEY and CDR2 SVGAGI. Losses at the gene ends were 6 bases for V and 9 bases for J; bases not matched to a gene: 8. The CDR3 runs 14 residues. The CDR3 here is CASSPGQSLSPLHF. CDR3 DNA: TGTGCCAGCAGCCCGGGACAGTCCCTTTCACCCCTCCACTTT.

This chain connects TRBV29-1 to TRBJ1-2; D unclear. V was trimmed by 3 bases and J by 7 bases, leaving 6 bases between them. The CDR3 runs 10 residues. Per germline, CDR1 SQVTM and CDR2 ANQGSEA. CDR3 coding DNA: TGCAGCGTTGATCGAGGTGGCTACACCTTC. Its translation is CSVDRGGYTF.

V and J are TRBV6-5 and TRBJ1-5; 7 bases are shared with TRBD1. In germline, CDR1 is MNHEY, CDR2 SVGAGI. The CDR3 consists of 15 residues. The trim removed 0 bases at V and 6 bases at J, leaving 5 bases unmatched. The CDR3 loop reads CASSYSSQGGQPQHF. CDR3 sequence (DNA): TGTGCCAGCAGTTACTCGAGTCAGGGGGGTCAGCCCCAGCATTTT.

This clone has just a few counts. The chain recombines TRBV18 with TRBJ1-1, with D possibly being TRBD1 (6 bases). Germline assignment: CDR1 KGHSH and CDR2 LQKENI. This CDR3 has 16 amino acids. V was pared by 0 bases and J by 0 bases, with 11 bases between. The CDR3 DNA is TGTGCCAGCTCACCACCGTCCCAGGGGATGAACACTGAAGCTTTCTTT. Residues: CASSPPSQGMNTEAFF.

Here the CDR3 reads CASSLAGRIAEAFF. In nucleotides, the CDR3 is TGTGCCAGCAGTTTAGCAGGGAGGATCGCTGAAGCTTTCTTT. V and J are TRBV27 and TRBJ1-1; TRBD1 might be the D (5 bases). This CDR3 comprises 14 residues. Germline CDR1 and CDR2: MNHEY and SMNVEV (reference sequence). The V and J ends lost 2 bases and 6 bases respectively, with 13 bases between them.

Here the CDR3 DNA reads TGTGCCAGCAGCCCAGCGGAACGGGGGGAGCAGTTCTTC. The encoded protein is CASSPAERGEQFF. This chain uses TRBV6-5 with TRBJ2-1; D is possibly TRBD2 (6 bases). The CDR3 is 13 residues long. Germline CDR1 and CDR2: MNHEY and SVGAGI. V gave up 6 bases and J gave up 10 bases, with 16 bases separating them.

V is TRBV4-1 and J is TRBJ2-7, with D possibly TRBD1 on 6 matching bases. This CDR3 contains 15 residues. Germline V lookup: CDR1 MGHRA, CDR2 YSYEKL. V lost 0 bases and J 3 bases, leaving 12 bases between the germline ends. This CDR3 reads CASSQDETGYYEQYF. The CDR3 coding sequence is TGCGCCAGCAGCCAAGATGAGACAGGTTACTACGAGCAGTACTTC.

The CDR3: CASSLQTGNTIYF. The DNA for the CDR3 is TGTGCCAGCAGCTTGCAGACTGGAAACACCATATATTTT. The genes are TRBV7-9 and TRBJ1-3; D remains ambiguous. The CDR3 sequence is 13 residues long. Germline assignment: CDR1 SEHNR and CDR2 FQNEAQ (reference sequence). Deletions cut 3 bases from V and 2 bases from J, with 5 bases between.

This clone was seen only once. CDR3 amino acids: CASSQDPPGPTEAFF. The CDR3, as DNA: TGTGCCAGCAGCCAAGATCCTCCCGGTCCCACTGAAGCTTTCTTT. This chain uses TRBV4-2 with TRBJ1-1; D unclear. CDR1 and CDR2 (germline): LGHNA, YNFKEQ. There are 15 residues in the CDR3. The V and J ends lost 0 bases and 4 bases respectively, with 12 bases between them.

The chain links TRBV19 to TRBJ1-1, with D perhaps TRBD1 (5 bases). The CDR3 consists of 14 residues. Germline values: CDR1 LNHDA, CDR2 SQIVND (reference sequence). V was pared by 4 bases and J by 6 bases, with 15 bases between. This CDR3 reads CASSNPEGLPEAFF. CDR3 nucleotides: TGTGCCAGTAGTAATCCCGAGGGACTCCCTGAAGCTTTCTTT.